The clone carrying this T cell receptor beta chain has a count of ten or more. A library of TCRbeta sequences, prepared with unique molecular identifiers, was generated. TCRdb ran MiXCR on the PCR reads and lists one entry per CDR3 protein. This sample has approximately 350,000 distinct CDR3 sequences, with 10% to 15% found just once. The data derive from a study of T-cell reconstitution after alpha-beta-depleted transplantation in children. CDR1 and CDR2 from the germline V gene are MNHNS and SASEGT. The CDR3 totals 14 residues. Between the trimmed V and J ends, which lost 5 bases and 6 bases, there was a span of 15 bases.

The source is a human donor who donated a stem cell graft to a child with Fanconi anemia. The chain combines TRBV6-1 with TRBJ2-3, with D possibly TRBD1 on 5 matching bases. Sequenced material: PBMCs, taken from the stem cell graft. The CDR3: CASSSRTGYDTQYF. The CDR3 DNA is TGTGCCAGCAGTAGCCGTACAGGTTATGATACGCAGTATTTT.